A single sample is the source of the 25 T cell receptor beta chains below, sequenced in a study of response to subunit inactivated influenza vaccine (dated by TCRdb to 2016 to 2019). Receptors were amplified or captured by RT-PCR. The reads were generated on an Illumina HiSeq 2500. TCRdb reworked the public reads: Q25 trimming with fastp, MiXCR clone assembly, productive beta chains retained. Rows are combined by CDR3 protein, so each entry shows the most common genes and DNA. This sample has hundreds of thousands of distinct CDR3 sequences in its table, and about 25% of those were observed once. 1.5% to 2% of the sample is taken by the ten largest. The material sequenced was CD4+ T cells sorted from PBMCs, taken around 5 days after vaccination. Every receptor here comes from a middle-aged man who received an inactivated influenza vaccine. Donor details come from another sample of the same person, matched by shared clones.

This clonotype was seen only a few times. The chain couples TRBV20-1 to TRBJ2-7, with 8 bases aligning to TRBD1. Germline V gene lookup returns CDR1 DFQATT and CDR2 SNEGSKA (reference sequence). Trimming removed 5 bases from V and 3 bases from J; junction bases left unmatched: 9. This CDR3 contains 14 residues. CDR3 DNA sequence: TGCAGTGCTCTAAGCCCCACAGGGGGCTACGAGCAGTACTTC. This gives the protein CSALSPTGGYEQYF.

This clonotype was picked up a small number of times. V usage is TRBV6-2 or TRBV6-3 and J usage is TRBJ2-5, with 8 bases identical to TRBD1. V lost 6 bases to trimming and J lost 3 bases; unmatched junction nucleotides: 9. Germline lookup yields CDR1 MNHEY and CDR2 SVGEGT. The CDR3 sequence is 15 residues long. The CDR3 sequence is CASRQQGVAKETQYF. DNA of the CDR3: TGTGCCAGCAGACAACAGGGGGTAGCGAAAGAGACCCAGTACTTC.

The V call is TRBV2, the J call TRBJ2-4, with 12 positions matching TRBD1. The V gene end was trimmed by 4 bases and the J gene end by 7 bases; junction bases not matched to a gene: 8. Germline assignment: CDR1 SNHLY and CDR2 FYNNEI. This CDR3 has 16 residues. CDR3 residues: CASSVGQGAGGNIQYF. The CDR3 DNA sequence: TGTGCCAGCAGTGTGGGACAGGGGGCCGGGGGGAACATTCAGTACTTC.

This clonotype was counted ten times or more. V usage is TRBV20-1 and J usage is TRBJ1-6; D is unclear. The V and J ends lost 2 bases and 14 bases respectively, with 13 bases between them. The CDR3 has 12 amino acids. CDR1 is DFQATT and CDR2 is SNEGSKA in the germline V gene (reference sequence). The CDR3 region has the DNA TGCAGTGCTAGACACCAGAGGGTTTCCCTCCACTTT. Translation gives CSARHQRVSLHF.

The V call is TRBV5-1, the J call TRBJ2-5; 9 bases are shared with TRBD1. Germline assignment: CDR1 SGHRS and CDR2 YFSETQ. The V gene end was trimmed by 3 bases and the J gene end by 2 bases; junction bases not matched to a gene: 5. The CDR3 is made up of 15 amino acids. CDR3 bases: TGCGCCAGCAGCTCCGGGACAGGGCAGCAAGAGACCCAGTACTTC. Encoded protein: CASSSGTGQQETQYF.

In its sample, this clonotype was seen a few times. The CDR3 nucleotides are TGTGCCAGCAGCCAAGATGGGACTTCATGGGGAGAGACCCAGTACTTC. This encodes CASSQDGTSWGETQYF. This chain links TRBV3-1 with TRBJ2-5, with D perhaps matching TRBD2 (6 bases). Germline lookup yields CDR1 LGHDT and CDR2 YNNKEL (reference sequence). Trimming left V 0 bases short and J 4 bases short, with 15 bases between. The CDR3 length is 16 residues.

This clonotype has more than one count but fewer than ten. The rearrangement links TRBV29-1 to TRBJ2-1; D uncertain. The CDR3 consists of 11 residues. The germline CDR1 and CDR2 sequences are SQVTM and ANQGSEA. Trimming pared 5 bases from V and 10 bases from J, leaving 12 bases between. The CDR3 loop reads CSVRLWGEQFF. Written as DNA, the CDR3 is TGCAGCGTTCGGCTCTGGGGAGAGCAGTTCTTC.

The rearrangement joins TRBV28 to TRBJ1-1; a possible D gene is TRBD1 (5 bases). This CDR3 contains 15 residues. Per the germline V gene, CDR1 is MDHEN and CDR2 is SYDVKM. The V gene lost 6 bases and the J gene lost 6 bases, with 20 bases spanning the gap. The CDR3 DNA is TGTGCCAGCAGAGGGGACGTTAGAAGGGTCCCTGAAGCTTTCTTT. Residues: CASRGDVRRVPEAFF.

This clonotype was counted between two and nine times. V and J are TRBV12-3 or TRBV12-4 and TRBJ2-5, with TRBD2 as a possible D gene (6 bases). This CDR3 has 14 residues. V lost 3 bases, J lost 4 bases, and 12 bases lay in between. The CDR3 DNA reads TGTGCCAGCAGTTTCCGCGGGATGGGAGAGACCCAGTACTTC. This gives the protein CASSFRGMGETQYF.

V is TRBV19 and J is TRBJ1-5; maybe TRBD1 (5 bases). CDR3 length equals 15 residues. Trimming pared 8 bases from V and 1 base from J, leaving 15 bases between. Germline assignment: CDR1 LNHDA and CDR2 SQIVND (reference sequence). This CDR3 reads CASGAPGPSNQPQHF. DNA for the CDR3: TGTGCCAGTGGGGCCCCGGGCCCGAGCAATCAGCCCCAGCATTTT.

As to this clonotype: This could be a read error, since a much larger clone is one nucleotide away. CDR3 sequence: CASSLPANFGYTF. In DNA, the CDR3 is TGTGCCAGCAGCTTACCCGCTAACTTTGGCTACACCTTC. This sequence joins TRBV7-9 and TRBJ1-2; the D is unclear. Germline assignment: CDR1 SEHNR and CDR2 FQNEAQ (reference sequence). This CDR3 has 13 amino acids.

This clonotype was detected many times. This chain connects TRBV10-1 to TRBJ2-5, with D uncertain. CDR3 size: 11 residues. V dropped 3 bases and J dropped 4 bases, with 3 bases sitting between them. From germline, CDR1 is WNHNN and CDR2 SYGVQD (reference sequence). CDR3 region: CASSERETQYF. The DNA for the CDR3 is TGCGCCAGCAGTGAACGAGAGACCCAGTACTTC.

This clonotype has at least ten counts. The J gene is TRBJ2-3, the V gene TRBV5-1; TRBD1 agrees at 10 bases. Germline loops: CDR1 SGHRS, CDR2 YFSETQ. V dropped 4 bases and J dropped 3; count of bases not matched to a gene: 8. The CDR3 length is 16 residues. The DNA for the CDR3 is TGCGCCAGCAGCCACGGACAGGGGGGACGGACAGATACGCAGTATTTT. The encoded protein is CASSHGQGGRTDTQYF.

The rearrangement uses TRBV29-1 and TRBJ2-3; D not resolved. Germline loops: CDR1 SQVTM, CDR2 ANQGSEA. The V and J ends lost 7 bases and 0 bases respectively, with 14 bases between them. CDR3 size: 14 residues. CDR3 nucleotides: TGCAGCGCGTCCGGCCCCGGGAGCACAGATACGCAGTATTTT. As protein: CSASGPGSTDTQYF.

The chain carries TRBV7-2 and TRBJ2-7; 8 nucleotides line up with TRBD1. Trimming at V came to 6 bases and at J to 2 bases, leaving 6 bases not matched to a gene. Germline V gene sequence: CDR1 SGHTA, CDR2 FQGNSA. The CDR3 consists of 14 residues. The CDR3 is CASRLRTGTYEQYF. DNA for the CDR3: TGTGCCAGCAGGCTAAGGACAGGGACCTACGAGCAGTACTTC. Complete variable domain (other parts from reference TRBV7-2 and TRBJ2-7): GAGVSQSPSNKVTEKGKDVELRCDPISGHTALYWYRQSLGQGLEFLIYFQGNSAPDKSGLPSDRFSAERTGGSVSTLTIQRTQQEDSAVYLCASRLRTGTYEQYFGPGTRLTVT.

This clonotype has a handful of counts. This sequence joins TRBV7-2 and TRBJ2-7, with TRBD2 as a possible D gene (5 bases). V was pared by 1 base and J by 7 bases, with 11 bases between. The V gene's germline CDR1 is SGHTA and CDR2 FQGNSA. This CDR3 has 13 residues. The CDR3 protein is CASSLGPGREQYF. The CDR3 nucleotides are TGTGCCAGCAGCTTAGGACCGGGAAGGGAGCAGTACTTC.

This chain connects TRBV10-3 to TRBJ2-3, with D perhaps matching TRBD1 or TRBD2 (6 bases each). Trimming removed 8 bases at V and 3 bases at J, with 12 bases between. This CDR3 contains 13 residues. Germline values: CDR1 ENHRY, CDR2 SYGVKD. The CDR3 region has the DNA TGTGCCATCCAAGGGGGGCGAACAGATACGCAGTATTTT. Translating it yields CAIQGGRTDTQYF.

CDR3 residues: CATSDGLAGRRQETQYF. In nucleotides, the CDR3 is TGTGCCACCAGTGACGGACTAGCGGGGCGGCGCCAAGAGACCCAGTACTTC. The V call is TRBV24-1, the J call TRBJ2-5; TRBD2 agrees at 12 bases. Trimming removed 4 bases from V and 1 base from J; junction bases left unmatched: 6. The CDR3 extends over 17 amino acids. Germline CDR1 reads KGHDR; CDR2 reads SFDVKD.

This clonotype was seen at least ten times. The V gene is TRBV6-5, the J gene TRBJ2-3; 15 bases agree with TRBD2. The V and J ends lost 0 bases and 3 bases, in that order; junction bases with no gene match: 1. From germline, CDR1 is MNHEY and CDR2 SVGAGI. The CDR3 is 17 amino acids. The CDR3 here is CASSYSGLAGGTDTQYF. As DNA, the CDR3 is TGTGCCAGCAGTTACTCGGGACTAGCGGGGGGAACAGATACGCAGTATTTT.

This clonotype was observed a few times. CDR3 sequence: CASSGIGRTEAFF. The CDR3 coding sequence is TGTGCCAGCAGCGGAATCGGTCGCACTGAAGCTTTCTTT. The rearrangement joins TRBV9 to TRBJ1-1; unclear D gene. The CDR3 is 13 residues long. Trimming removed 3 bases at V and 4 bases at J, with 10 bases between. CDR1 is SGDLS and CDR2 is YYNGEE in the germline V gene.

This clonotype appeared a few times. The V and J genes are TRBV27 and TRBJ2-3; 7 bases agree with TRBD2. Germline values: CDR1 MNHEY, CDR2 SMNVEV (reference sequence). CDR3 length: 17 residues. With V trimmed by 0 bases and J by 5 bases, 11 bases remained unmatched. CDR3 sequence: CASSLSSSGTWGDTQYF. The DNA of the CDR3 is TGTGCCAGCAGTTTATCTTCTAGCGGAACCTGGGGAGATACGCAGTATTTT.

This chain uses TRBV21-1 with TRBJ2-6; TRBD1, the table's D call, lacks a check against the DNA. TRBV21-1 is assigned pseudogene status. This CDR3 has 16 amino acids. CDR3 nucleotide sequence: TGTGCCAGCAGCAAGACAGGGCTCTCTGGGGCCAACGTCCTGACTTTC. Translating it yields CASSKTGLSGANVLTF.

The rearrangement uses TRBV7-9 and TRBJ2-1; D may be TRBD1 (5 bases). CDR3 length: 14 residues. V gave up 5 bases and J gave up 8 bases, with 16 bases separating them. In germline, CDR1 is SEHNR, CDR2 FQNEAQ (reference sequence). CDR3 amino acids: CASSQGYPGDEQFF. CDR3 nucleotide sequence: TGTGCCAGCAGCCAGGGTTATCCTGGGGATGAGCAGTTCTTC.

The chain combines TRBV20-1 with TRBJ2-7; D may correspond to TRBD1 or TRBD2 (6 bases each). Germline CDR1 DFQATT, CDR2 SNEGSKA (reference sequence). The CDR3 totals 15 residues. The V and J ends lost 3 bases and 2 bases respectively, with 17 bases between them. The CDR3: CSASQRGDGAYEQYF. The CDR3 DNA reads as TGCAGTGCTAGCCAGAGGGGGGACGGAGCCTACGAGCAGTACTTC.

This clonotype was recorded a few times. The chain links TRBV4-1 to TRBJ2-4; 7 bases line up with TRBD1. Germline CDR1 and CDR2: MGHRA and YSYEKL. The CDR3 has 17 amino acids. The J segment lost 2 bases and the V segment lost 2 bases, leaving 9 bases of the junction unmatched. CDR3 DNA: TGCGCCAGCAGCCAAAGGACCGGGACAGAGTCCAAAAACATTCAGTACTTC. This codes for CASSQRTGTESKNIQYF.